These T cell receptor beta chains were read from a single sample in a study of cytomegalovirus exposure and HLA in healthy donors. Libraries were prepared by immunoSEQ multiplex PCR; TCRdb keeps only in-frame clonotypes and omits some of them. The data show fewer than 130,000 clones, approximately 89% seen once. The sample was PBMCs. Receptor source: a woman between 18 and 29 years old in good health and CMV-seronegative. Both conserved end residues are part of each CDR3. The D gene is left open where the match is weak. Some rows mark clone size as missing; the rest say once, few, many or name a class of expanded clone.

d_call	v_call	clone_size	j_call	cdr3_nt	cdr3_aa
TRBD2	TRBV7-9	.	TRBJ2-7	TGTGCCAGCAGCCGCGGGGGGACCTACGAGCAGTACTTC	CASSRGGTYEQYF
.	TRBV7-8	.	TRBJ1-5	TGTGCCAGCATAGCCGGGTCGAGGAAGGATCAGCCCCAGCATTTT	CASIAGSRKDQPQHF
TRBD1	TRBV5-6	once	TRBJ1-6	TGTGCCAGCAGCTTGTCCGAGGACAGGGCGAATTCACCCCTCCACTTT	CASSLSEDRANSPLHF
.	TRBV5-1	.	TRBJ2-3	TGCGCCAGCAGCTCACAGGATAGCACAGATACGCAGTATTTT	CASSSQDSTDTQYF
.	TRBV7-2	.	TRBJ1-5	TGTGCCAGCAGCCCTCGGGGGGGGCAGCCCCAGCATTTT	CASSPRGGQPQHF
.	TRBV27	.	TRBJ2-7	TGTGCCAGCAGTTTTTCCGCTCGGAGGAGCTCCTACGAGCAGTACTTC	CASSFSARRSSYEQYF
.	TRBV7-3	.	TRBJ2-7	TGTGCCAGCAGCACGGGACCGGGAGATCACGAGCAGTACTTC	CASSTGPGDHEQYF
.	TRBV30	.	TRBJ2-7	TGTGCCTGGAGTGGTGGGGCAGAAGAGCAGTACTTC	CAWSGGAEEQYF
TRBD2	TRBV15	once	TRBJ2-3	TGTGCCACCAGCAGAGAGGGGCTAGCGGGTCGCACAGATACGCAGTATTTT	CATSREGLAGRTDTQYF
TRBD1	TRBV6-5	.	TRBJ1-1	TGTGCCAGCAGTTCGGACAGGACCACTGAAGCTTTCTTT	CASSSDRTTEAFF
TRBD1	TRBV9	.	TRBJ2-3	TGTGCCAGCAGATACCGGGACAGGGGGCGCACAGATACGCAGTATTTT	CASRYRDRGRTDTQYF
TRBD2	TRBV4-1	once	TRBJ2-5	TGCGCCAGCAGCCCACGTGGGACTAGCATAGGAGAGACCCAGTACTTC	CASSPRGTSIGETQYF
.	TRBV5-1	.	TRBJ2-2	TGCGCCAGCAGCGGACGGGAAACCGGGGAGCTGTTTTTT	CASSGRETGELFF
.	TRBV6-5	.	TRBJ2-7	TGTGCCAGCAGTTACTCGAGCGGGCGTTACGAGCAGTACTTC	CASSYSSGRYEQYF
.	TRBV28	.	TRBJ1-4	TGTGCCAGCGGATGGAGCGGGGGACGCGAAAAACTGTTTTTT	CASGWSGGREKLFF
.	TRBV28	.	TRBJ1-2	TGTGCCAGCAGGTGGGGGGAGGGCTATGGCTACACCTTC	CASRWGEGYGYTF
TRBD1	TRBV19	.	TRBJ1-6	TGTGCCAGTAGTCAATTGGACAGGGGGGTCGGGGGTAATTCACCCCTCCACTTT	CASSQLDRGVGGNSPLHF
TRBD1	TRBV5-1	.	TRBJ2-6	TGCGCCAGCAGCTTGGACAGGGGTAGGCGAGGGGCCAACGTCCTGACTTTC	CASSLDRGRRGANVLTF